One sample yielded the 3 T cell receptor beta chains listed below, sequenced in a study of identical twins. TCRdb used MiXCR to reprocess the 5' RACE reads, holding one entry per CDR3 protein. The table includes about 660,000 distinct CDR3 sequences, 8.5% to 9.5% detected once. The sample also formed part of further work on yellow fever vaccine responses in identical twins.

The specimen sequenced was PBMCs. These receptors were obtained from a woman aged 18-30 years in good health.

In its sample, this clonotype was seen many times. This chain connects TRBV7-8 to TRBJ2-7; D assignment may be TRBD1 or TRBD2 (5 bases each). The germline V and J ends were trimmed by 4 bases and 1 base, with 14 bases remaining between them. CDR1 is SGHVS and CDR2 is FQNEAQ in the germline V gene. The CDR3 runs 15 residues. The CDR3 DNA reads TGTGCCAGCAGCTACCCGGGGCACCTATCCTACGAGCAGTACTTC. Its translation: CASSYPGHLSYEQYF.

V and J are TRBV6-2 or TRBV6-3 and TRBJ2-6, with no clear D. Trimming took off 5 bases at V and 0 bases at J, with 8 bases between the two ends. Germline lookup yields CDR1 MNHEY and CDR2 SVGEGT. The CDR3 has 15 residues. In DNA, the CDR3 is TGTGCCAGCAGTATTACCACCTCTGGGGCCAACGTCCTGACTTTC. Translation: CASSITTSGANVLTF.

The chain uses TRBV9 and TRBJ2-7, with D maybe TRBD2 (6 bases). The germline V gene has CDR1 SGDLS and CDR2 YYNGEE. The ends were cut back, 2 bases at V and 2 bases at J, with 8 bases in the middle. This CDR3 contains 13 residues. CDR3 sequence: CASSVSGPYEQYF. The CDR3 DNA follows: TGTGCCAGCAGCGTTAGCGGCCCCTACGAGCAGTACTTC.